This T cell receptor beta chain comes out of a study of T-cell reconstitution after alpha-beta-depleted transplantation in children. This clonotype has just one count. Library preparation (for TCRbeta) was performed with unique molecular identifiers. TCRdb reprocessed the PCR reads with MiXCR, giving one entry per CDR3 protein. The sample gives about 500,000 distinct CDR3 sequences, roughly 33% of which show up once; 2.4% is in the top ten. Germline CDR1 reads MNHEY; CDR2 reads SVGAGI. The V and J ends lost 4 bases and 15 bases, in that order; junction bases with no gene match: 14. The length of the CDR3 is 14 residues.

The sequence came from a human donor who donated a stem cell graft to a child with aplastic anemia. The starting material was PBMCs from the stem cell graft donor, obtained from the stem cell graft. V usage is TRBV6-5 and J usage is TRBJ2-1; 8 bases are a match to TRBD2. CDR3 nucleotide sequence: TGTGCCAGCAGTTTCCCCGGGACTAGTAATGGGCCGTTCTTC. This translates into CASSFPGTSNGPFF.